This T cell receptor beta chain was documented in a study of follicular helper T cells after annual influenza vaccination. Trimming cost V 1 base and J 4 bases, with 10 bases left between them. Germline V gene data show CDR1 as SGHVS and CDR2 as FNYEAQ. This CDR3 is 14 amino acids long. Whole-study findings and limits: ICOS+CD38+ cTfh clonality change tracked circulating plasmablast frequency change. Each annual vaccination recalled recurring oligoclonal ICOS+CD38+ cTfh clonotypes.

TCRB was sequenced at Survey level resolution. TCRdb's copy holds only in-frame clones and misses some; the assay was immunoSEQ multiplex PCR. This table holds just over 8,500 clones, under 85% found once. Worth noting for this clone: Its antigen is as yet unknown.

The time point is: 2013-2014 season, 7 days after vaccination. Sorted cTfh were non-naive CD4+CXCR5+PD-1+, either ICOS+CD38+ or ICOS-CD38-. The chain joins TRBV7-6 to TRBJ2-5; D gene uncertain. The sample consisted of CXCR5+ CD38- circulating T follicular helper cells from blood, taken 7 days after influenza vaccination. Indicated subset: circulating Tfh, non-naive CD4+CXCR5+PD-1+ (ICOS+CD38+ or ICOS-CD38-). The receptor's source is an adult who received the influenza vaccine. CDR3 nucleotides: TGTGCCAGCAGCTTAGACTACCGAGCAGAGACCCAGTACTTC. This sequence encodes CASSLDYRAETQYF.